This record concerns one TCR beta chain sequence. What antigen it recognizes has not been identified. Base qualities are not recorded, but no much larger clone differs from it by a single base. V is shortened by 11 bases, J by 3 bases, and the region joining them spans 24 bases. From cysteine to phenylalanine, the CDR3 is 16 amino acids long. CDR3 DNA only is kept here, 48 bases in frame from base 1. Looking up the germline V gene yields CDR1 MDHEN and CDR2 SYDVKM. The immunoSEQ Assay, a bias-controlled multiplex PCR, was used to amplify TCRbeta CDR3 regions from genomic DNA. The authors processed their data as follows. The number of nucleated cells in each sample was estimated from the amplification of reference gene primers within the assay. To quantify the absolute abundance of each unique TCRbeta CDR3 rearrangement, sequence reads were collapsed and filtered. For each sample, productive Simpson clonality was calculated by taking the square root of Simpson's diversity index across productive rearrangements. The table was pulled from immuneACCESS by TCRdb, which kept in-frame rearrangements only. Such tables lose some clones; where checked, under half of the loss comes from unresolved V genes, and the rest has no known cause. The V and J calls and clone size were taken over from that table, and D and trimming were inferred from the DNA. In this sample the table shows 40,000 to 60,000 clones, about 82% of which occur a single time. The top ten clones comprise about 4.1% of the sample.

These data belong to a study of blood T cell repertoires in COVID-19 (dated by TCRdb to the early 2020s). General notes on the study: Samples from collaborators originated in the United States, Italy and Spain and spanned both the acute and convalescent phases of COVID-19. Nearly every sample came with metadata listing a de-identified subject ID, COVID-19 status, age in years and sex. Where HLA class I and class II types were available, the types were taken from metadata supplied by the sample provider, not from assay-based typing. The prospective study material was composed of cDNA or gDNA derived from T cells, B-cell-depleted T cells, or PBMCs. A freely available public database, intended as a resource for researchers studying the immune response to SARS-CoV-2, is where the repertoires were released. The samples were drawn from the first 160 participants of the ongoing ImmuneRACE study and from 1,254 subjects provided by 6 global collaborators. The dataset comprised deeply sampled blood TCRbeta repertoires from subjects exposed to, actively infected with, or recovered from COVID-19. Study-level results and caveats: Clinical and demographic metadata were provided uncurated, with the amount varying by source and participant.

Whole blood was collected in K2EDTA tubes by collaborating institutions according to the institutions' own protocols. For TCRbeta analysis, collaborators shipped samples in one of three forms: frozen whole blood, isolated PBMCs, or DNA extracted from either of those sample types. In this chain, TRBV28 is recombined with TRBJ2-3; TRBD2 is perhaps the D gene, given 6 matching bases. This receptor was identified in a man older than 75 with active COVID-19. Sequenced input: peripheral blood. The CDR3 in this case is CAATASAGSLTDTQYF. The sequenced DNA: TGTGCCGCGACGGCTAGCGCAGGGAGTTTGACAGATACGCAGTATTTT.